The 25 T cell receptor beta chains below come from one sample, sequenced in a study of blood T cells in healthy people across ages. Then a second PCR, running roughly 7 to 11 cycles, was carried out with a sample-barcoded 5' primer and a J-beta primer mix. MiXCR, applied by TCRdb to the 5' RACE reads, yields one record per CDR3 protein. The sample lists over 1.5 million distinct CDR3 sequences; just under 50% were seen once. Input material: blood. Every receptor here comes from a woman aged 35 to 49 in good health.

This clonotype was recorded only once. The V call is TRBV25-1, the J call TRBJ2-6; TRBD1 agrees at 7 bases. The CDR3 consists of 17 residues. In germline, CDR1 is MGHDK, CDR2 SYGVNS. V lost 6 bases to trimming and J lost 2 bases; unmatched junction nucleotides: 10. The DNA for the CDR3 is TGTGCCAGCAGCTCCCCGGTGCAGGGGGCTGGGGCCAACGTCCTGACTTTC. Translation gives CASSSPVQGAGANVLTF.

This CDR3 is CASSQDRERGLAGGSQETQYF. CDR3 sequence (DNA): TGCGCCAGCAGCCAAGATCGAGAGCGGGGACTAGCGGGGGGGTCACAAGAGACCCAGTACTTC. The chain employs TRBV4-1 and TRBJ2-5; the match to TRBD2 covers 16 bases. Per germline, CDR1 MGHRA and CDR2 YSYEKL. CDR3 length: 21 amino acids. With V trimmed by 0 bases and J by 2 bases, 12 bases remained unmatched.

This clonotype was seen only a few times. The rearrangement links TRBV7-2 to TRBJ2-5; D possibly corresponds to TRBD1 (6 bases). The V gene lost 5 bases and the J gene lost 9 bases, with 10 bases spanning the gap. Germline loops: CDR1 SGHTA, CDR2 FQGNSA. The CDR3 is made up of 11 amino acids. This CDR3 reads CASSQGHPQYF. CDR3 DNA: TGTGCCAGCAGCCAGGGACATCCCCAGTACTTC.

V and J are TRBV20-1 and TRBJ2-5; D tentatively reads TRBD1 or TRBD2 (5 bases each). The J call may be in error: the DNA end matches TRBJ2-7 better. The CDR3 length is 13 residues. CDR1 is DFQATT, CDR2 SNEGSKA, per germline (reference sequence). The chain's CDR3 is CSARYPLGAEQYF. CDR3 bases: TGCAGTGCTAGATATCCCCTCGGGGCCGAGCAGTACTTC.

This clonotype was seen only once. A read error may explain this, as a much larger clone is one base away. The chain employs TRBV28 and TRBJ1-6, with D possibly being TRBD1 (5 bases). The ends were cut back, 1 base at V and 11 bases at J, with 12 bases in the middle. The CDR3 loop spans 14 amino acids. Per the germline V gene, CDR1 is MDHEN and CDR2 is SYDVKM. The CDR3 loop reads CASSLSTDTPPLHF. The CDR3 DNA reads TGTGCCAGCAGTTTATCGACAGATACTCCACCCCTCCACTTT. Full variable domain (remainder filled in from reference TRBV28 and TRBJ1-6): DVKVTQSSRYLVKRTGEKVFLECVQDMDHENMFWYRQDPGLGLRLIYFSYDVKMKEKGDIPEGYSVSREKKERFSLILESASTNQTSMYLCASSLSTDTPPLHFGNGTRLTVT.

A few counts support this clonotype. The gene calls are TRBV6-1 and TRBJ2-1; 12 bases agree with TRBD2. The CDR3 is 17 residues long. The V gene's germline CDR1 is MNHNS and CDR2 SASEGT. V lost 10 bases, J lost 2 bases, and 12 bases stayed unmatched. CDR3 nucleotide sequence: TGTGCCACCCTCCCAAAAAGGACTAGCGGGGCCTACAATGAGCAGTTCTTC. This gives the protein CATLPKRTSGAYNEQFF.

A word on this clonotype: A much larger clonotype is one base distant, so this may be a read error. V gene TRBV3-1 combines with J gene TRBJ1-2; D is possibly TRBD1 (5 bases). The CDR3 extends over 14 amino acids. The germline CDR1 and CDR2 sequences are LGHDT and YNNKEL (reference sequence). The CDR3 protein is CASSQDDSNFGYTF. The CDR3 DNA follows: TGTGCCAGCAGCCAGGACGACAGTAACTTTGGCTACACCTTC.

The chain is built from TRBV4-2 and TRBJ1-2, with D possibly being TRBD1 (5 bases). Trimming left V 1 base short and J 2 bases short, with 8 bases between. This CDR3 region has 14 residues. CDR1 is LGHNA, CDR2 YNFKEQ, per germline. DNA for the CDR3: TGTGCCAGCAGCCAAGGGGACGGAAACTATGGCTACACCTTC. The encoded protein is CASSQGDGNYGYTF.

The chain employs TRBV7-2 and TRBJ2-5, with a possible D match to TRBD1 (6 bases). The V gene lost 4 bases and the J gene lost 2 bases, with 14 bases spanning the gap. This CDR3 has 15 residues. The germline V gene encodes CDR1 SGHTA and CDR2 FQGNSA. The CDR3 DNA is TGTGCCAGCAGCTCCTACGAAGGGGGACAAGAGACCCAGTACTTC. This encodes CASSSYEGGQETQYF. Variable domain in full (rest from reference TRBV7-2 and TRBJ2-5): GAGVSQSPSNKVTEKGKDVELRCDPISGHTALYWYRQSLGQGLEFLIYFQGNSAPDKSGLPSDRFSAERTGGSVSTLTIQRTQQEDSAVYLCASSSYEGGQETQYFGPGTRLLVL.

The CDR3 here is CASSYRRGPTNEKLFF. The CDR3 nucleotides are TGTGCCAGCAGTTACCGGCGGGGGCCAACTAATGAAAAACTGTTTTTT. This rearrangement joins TRBV6-2 or TRBV6-3 to TRBJ1-4, with D possibly matching TRBD1 (6 bases). The germline CDR1 and CDR2 sequences are MNHEY and SVGEGT. The V end lost 2 bases, the J end lost 0 bases, and 10 bases lay between the germline ends. This CDR3 comprises 16 residues.

CDR3 amino acids: CASLRDTPDTQYF. Written as DNA, the CDR3 is TGTGCCAGCCTTCGGGACACGCCAGATACGCAGTATTTT. This chain links TRBV28 with TRBJ2-3; a weak D match, TRBD1 (6 bases). The V and J ends lost 8 bases and 4 bases respectively, with 13 bases between them. The CDR3 covers 13 residues. Germline loops: CDR1 MDHEN, CDR2 SYDVKM.

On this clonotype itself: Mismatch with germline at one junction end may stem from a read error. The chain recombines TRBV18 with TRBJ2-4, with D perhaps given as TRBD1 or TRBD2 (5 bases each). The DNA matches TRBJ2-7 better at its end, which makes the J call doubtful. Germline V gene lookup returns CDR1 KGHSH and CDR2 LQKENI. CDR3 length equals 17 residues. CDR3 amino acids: CASSPPGRRSQVYEQYF. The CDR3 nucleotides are TGTGCCAGCTCCCCACCGGGACGAAGGTCCCAGGTCTACGAGCAGTACTTC.

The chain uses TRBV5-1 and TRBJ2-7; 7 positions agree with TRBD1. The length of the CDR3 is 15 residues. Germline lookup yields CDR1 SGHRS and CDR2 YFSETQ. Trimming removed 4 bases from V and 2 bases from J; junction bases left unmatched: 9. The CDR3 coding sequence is TGCGCCAGCAGCATACGGCCGGGACAGACCTACGAGCAGTACTTC. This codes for CASSIRPGQTYEQYF. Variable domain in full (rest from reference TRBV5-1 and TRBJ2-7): KAGVTQTPRYLIKTRGQQVTLSCSPISGHRSVSWYQQTPGQGLQFLFEYFSETQRNKGNFPGRFSGRQFSNSRSEMNVSTLELGDSALYLCASSIRPGQTYEQYFGPGTRLTVT.

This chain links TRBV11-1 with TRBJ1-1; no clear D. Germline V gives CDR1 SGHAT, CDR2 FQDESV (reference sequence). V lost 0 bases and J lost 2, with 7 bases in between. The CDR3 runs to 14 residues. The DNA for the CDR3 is TGTGCCAGCAGCTTAGCTTGGGAAAACACTGAAGCTTTCTTT. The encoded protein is CASSLAWENTEAFF.

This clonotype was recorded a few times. The CDR3 nucleotides are TGCAGTGCAAGGGACCAGGACTCGTACAATGAGCAGTTCTTC. The encoded protein is CSARDQDSYNEQFF. J is TRBJ2-1 and V is TRBV20-1; D could derive from TRBD1 or TRBD2 (5 bases each). CDR1 is DFQATT, CDR2 SNEGSKA, per germline (reference sequence). CDR3 size: 14 residues. V was pared by 6 bases and J by 4 bases, with 16 bases between.

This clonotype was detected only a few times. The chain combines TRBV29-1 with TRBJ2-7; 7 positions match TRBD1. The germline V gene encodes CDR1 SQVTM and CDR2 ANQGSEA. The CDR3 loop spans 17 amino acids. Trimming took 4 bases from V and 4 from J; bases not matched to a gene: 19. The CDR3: CSVAPIYRDSSQYEQYF. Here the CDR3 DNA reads TGCAGCGTTGCCCCTATCTACCGGGACAGCTCACAGTACGAGCAGTACTTC.

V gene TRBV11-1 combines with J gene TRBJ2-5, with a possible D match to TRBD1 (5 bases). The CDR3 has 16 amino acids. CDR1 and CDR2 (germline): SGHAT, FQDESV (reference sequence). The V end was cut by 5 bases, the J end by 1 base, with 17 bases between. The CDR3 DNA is TGTGCCAGCAGCCTCAGGGCCACGACGCCCCAAGAGACCCAGTACTTC. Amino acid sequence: CASSLRATTPQETQYF. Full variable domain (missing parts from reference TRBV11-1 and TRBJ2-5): EAEVAQSPRYKITEKSQAVAFWCDPISGHATLYWYRQILGQGPELLVQFQDESVVDDSQLPKDRFSAERLKGVDSTLKIQPAELGDSAMYLCASSLRATTPQETQYFGPGTRLLVL.

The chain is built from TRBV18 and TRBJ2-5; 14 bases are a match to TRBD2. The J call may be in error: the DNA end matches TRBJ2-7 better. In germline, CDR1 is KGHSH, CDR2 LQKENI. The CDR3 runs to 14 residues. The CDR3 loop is CASLPGLAGGEQYF. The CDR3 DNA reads TGTGCCAGCCTACCCGGACTAGCGGGGGGCGAGCAGTACTTC.

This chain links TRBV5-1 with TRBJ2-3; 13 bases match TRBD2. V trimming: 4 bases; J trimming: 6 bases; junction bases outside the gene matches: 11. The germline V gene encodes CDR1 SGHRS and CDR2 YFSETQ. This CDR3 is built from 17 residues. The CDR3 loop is CASSGGGLAGSLDTQYF. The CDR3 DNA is TGCGCCAGCAGCGGGGGGGGACTAGCGGGGTCACTCGATACGCAGTATTTT.

CDR3 DNA: TGTGCCAGCAGCTCCCCAGAGCCCGGCGTGGAGACCCAGTACTTC. This translates into CASSSPEPGVETQYF. This chain links TRBV7-6 with TRBJ2-5; D gene unclear. Trimming removed 4 bases from V and 5 bases from J, with 17 bases in between. Germline lookup yields CDR1 SGHVS and CDR2 FNYEAQ. The CDR3 is made up of 15 amino acids.

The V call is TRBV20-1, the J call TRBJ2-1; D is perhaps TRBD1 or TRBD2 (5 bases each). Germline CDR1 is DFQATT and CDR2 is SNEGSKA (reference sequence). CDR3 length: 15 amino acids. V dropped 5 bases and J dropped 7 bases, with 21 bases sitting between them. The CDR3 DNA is TGCAGTGCTCAGGTCCCGAGTAGTTGGGGGAATGAGCAGTTCTTC. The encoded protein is CSAQVPSSWGNEQFF.

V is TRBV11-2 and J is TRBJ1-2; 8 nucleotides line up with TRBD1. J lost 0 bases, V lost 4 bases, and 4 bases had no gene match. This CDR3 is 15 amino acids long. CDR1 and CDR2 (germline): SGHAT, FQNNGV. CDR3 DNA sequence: TGTGCCAGCAGCTCCCCAGGGGGCTCTAACTATGGCTACACCTTC. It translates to CASSSPGGSNYGYTF. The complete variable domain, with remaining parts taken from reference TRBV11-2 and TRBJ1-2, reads EAGVAQSPRYKIIEKRQSVAFWCNPISGHATLYWYQQILGQGPKLLIQFQNNGVVDDSQLPKDRFSAERLKGVDSTLKIQPAKLEDSAVYLCASSSPGGSNYGYTFGSGTRLTVV.

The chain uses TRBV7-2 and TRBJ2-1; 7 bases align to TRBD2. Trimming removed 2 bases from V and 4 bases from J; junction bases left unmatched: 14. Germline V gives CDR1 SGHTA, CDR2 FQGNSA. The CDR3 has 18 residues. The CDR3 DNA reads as TGTGCCAGCAGCTTATCCCGACCCTCGGACGGGGGGTACAATGAGCAGTTCTTC. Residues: CASSLSRPSDGGYNEQFF.

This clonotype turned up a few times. The CDR3 DNA sequence: TGTGCCAGCAGGGGACGGACCTCGAGCAATCAGCCCCAGCATTTT. Translation: CASRGRTSSNQPQHF. The V gene is TRBV6-5, the J gene TRBJ1-5; a possible D gene is TRBD1 (5 bases). Germline V gene sequence: CDR1 MNHEY, CDR2 SVGAGI. Trimming removed 6 bases from V and 1 base from J, with 13 bases in between. There are 15 residues in the CDR3.

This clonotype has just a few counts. As DNA, the CDR3 is TGTGCCAGCAGTTACGGCGGGGGGGCCGGGAATGAGCAGTTCTTC. It is translated as CASSYGGGAGNEQFF. The V call is TRBV6-6, the J call TRBJ2-1, with TRBD2 matching 9 bases. CDR3 length: 15 residues. Germline CDR1 reads MNHNY; CDR2 reads SVGAGI (reference sequence). The junction had 6 bases not matched to a gene; V was cut back by 2 bases and J by 7 bases.